This TCR beta chain comes out of a study of blood T cell repertoires in COVID-19. Across the whole study: The United States, Italy and Spain were the sources of the acute and convalescent COVID-19 samples. Nucleic acid was either cDNA or gDNA, and it came from T cells, B-cell-depleted T cells, or PBMCs.

CDR1 is KGHDR and CDR2 is SFDVKD in the germline V gene. This CDR3 spans 14 amino acids. Trimming removed 3 bases from V and 4 bases from J; junction bases left unmatched: 4. Authors' data handling: Amplification of reference gene primers was used by the study to estimate nucleated cell counts. Clones were read by immunoSEQ multiplex PCR, and TCRdb kept only the in-frame ones, dropping some. V and J calls and clone size come straight from that table; D and trimming were deduced from the DNA. The sample has 55,000 to 80,000 clones, 70% to 85% seen once. The source material was peripheral blood. The gene calls are TRBV24-1 and TRBJ1-2; 7 bases match TRBD1. The sequence came from a man aged 60 to 75 with acute or convalescent COVID-19. The CDR3 bases are TGTGCCACCAGTGATCCCGGGACAGCCTATGGCTACACCTTC. The encoded protein is CATSDPGTAYGYTF.